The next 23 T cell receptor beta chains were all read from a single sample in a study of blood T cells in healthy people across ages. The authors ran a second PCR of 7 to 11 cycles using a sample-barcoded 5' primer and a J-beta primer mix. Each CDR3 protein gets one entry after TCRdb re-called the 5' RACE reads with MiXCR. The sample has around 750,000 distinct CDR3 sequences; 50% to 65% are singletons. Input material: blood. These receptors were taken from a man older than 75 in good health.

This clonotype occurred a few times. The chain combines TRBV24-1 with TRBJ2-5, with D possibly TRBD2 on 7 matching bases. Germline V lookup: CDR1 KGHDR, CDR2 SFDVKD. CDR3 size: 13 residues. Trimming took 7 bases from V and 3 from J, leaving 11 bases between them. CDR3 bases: TGTGCCACCAGCTGGGGGGGCGAAGAGACCCAGTACTTC. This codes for CATSWGGEETQYF.

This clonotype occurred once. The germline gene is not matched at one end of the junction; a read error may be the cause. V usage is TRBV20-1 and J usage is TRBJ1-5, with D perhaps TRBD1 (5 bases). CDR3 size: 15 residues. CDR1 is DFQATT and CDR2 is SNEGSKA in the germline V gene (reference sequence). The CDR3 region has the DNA TGCGGTGCTTCAGTCCAGGGCCTTTCCAATCAGCCCCAGCATTTT. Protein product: CGASVQGLSNQPQHF.

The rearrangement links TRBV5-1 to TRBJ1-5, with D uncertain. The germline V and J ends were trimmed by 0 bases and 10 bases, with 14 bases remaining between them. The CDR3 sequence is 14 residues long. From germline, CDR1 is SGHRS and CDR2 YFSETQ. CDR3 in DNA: TGCGCCAGCAGCTTGGGGACGTCCTTCAGCCCCCAGCATTTT. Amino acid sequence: CASSLGTSFSPQHF.

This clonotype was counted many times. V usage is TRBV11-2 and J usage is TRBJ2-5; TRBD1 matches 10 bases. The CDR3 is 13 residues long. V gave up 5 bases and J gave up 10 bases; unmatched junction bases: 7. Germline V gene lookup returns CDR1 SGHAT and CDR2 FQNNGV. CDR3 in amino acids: CASSPGTGEIQYF. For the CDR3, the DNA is TGTGCCAGCAGCCCAGGGACAGGGGAAATCCAGTACTTC.

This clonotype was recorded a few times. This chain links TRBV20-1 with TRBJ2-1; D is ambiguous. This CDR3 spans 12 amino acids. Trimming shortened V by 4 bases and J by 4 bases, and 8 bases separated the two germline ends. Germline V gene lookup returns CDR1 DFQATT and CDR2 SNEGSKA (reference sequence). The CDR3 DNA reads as TGCAGTGCTACGAGCGTTTACAATGAGCAGTTCTTC. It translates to CSATSVYNEQFF.

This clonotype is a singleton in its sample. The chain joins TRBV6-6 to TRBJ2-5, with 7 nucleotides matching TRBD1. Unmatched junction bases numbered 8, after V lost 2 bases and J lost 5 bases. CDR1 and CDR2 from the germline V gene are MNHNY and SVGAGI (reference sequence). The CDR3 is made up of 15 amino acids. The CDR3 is CASSYPTGVVETQYF. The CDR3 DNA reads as TGTGCCAGCAGTTACCCCACAGGGGTCGTCGAGACCCAGTACTTC.

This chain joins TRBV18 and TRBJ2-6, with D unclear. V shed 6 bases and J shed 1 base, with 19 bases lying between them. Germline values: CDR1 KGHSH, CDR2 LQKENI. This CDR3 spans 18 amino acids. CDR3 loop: CASSDGARPQSGANVLTF. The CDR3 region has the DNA TGTGCCAGCTCTGACGGCGCTAGACCCCAATCTGGGGCCAACGTCCTGACTTTC.

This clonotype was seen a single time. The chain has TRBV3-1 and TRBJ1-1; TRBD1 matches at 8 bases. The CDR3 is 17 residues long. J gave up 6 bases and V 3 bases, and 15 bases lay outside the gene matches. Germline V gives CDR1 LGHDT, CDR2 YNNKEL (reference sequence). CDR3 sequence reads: CASSHVGQGPAGSEAFF. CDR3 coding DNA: TGTGCCAGCAGCCACGTCGGACAGGGCCCAGCCGGCTCTGAAGCTTTCTTT.

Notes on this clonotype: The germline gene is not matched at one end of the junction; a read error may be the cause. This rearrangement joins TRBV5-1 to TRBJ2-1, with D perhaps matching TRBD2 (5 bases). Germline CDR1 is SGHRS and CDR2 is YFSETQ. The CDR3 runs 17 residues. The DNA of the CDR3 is TGCGTCAGCAGCCCCCACGGAGGCCAGCGATCGGGCAATGAGCAGTTCTTC. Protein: CVSSPHGGQRSGNEQFF.

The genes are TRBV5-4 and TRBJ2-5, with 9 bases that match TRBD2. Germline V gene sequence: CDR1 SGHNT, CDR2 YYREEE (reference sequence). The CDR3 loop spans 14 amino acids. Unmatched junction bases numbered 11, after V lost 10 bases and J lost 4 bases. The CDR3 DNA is TGTGCCGGCCACATAGCGGGAGTGAGAGAGACCCAGTACTTC. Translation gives CAGHIAGVRETQYF.

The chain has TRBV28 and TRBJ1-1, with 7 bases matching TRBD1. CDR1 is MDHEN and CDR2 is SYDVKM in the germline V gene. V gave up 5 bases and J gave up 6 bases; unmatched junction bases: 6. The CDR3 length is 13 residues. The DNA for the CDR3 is TGTGCCAGCAGTCTGGGACAGTGGGCTGAAGCTTTCTTT. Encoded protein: CASSLGQWAEAFF.

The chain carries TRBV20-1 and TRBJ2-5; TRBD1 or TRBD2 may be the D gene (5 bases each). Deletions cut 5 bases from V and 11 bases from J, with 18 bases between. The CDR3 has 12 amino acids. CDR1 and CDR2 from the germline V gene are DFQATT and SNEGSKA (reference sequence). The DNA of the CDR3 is TGCAGTGCTCTCGGGACCCTAGAGGAGCAGTACTTC. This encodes CSALGTLEEQYF.

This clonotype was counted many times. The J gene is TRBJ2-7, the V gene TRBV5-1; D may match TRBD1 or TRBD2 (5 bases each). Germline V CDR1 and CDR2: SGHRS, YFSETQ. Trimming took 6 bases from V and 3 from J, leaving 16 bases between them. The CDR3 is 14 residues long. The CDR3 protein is CASKLIEGHYEQYF. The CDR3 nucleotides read TGCGCCAGCAAACTCATCGAGGGGCACTACGAGCAGTACTTC.

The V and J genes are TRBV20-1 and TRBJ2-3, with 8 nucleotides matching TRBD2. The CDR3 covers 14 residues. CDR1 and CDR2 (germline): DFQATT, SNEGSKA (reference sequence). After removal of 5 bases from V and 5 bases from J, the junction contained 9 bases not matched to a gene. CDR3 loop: CSAPAGVGIDTQYF. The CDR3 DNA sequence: TGCAGTGCTCCAGCGGGAGTGGGGATAGATACGCAGTATTTT.

The CDR3 is CSARTGGTSGRLWNEQFF. In nucleotides, the CDR3 is TGCAGTGCGAGGACAGGGGGGACTAGCGGGAGGCTCTGGAATGAGCAGTTCTTC. The rearrangement joins TRBV20-1 to TRBJ2-1; 15 bases align to TRBD2. The CDR3 runs 18 residues. Per the germline V gene, CDR1 is DFQATT and CDR2 is SNEGSKA (reference sequence). Trimming took 6 bases from V and 7 from J; bases not matched to a gene: 16.

For the CDR3, the DNA is TGTGCCAGCAGTTTTCGGGGCACCGGGGAGACCCAGTACTTC. Protein product: CASSFRGTGETQYF. The J gene is TRBJ2-5, the V gene TRBV12-3 or TRBV12-4; possibly TRBD1 or TRBD2 for D (5 bases each). The CDR3 length is 14 residues. V lost 3 bases and J 5 bases, leaving 13 bases between the germline ends.

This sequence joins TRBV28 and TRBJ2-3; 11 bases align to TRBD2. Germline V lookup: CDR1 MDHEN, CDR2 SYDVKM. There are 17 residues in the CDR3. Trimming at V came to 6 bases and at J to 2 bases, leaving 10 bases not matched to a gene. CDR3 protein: CASRALTSGGSTDTQYF. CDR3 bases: TGTGCCAGCAGGGCATTAACTAGCGGGGGTTCCACAGATACGCAGTATTTT.

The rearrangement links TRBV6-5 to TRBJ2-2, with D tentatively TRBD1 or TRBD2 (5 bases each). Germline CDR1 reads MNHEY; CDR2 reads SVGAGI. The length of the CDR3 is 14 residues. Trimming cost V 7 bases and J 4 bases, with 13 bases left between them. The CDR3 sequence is CASTNPGGTGELFF. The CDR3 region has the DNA TGTGCCAGCACCAATCCTGGGGGCACCGGGGAGCTGTTTTTT.

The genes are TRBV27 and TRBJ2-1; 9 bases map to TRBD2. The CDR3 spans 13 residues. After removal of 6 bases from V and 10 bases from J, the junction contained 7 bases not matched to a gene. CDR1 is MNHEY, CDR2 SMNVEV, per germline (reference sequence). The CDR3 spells CASSQGTSYEQFF. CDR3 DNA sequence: TGTGCCAGCAGCCAGGGGACTAGCTACGAGCAGTTCTTC.

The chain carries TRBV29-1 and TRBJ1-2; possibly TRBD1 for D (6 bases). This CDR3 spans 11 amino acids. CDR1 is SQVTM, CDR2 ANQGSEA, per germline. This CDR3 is CTAAGGVGYTF. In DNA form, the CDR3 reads TGCACCGCGGCGGGGGGCGTGGGCTACACCTTC.

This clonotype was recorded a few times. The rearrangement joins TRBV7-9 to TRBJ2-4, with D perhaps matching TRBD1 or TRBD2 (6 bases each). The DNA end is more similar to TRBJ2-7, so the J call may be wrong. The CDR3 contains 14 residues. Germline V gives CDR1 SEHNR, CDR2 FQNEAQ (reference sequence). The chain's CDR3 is CASSPRGMGGEQYF. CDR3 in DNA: TGTGCCAGCAGCCCCAGGGGAATGGGGGGCGAGCAGTACTTC.

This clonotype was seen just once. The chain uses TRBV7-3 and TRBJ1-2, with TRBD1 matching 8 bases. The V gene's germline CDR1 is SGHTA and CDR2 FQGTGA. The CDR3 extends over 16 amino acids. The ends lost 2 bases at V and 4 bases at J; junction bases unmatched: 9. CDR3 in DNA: TGTGCCAGCAGCTTAGACGGGACAGGTACTGGCTATGGCTACACCTTC. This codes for CASSLDGTGTGYGYTF.

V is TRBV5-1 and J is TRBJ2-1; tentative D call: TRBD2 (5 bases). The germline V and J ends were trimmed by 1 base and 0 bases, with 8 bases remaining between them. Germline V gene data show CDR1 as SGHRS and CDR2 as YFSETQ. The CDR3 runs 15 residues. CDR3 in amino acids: CASSLSGFSYNEQFF. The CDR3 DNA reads TGCGCCAGCAGCTTGAGCGGATTCTCCTACAATGAGCAGTTCTTC.